The rows below give T cell receptor beta chains drawn from one sample of a study of regulatory and conventional T cells in breast cancer. TCRdb fed the PCR reads into MiXCR, producing one record per CDR3 protein. The sample shows about 1,000 distinct CDR3 sequences, about 26% of them seen only once. Sample: conventional T cells from blood. These TCRs come from a female donor with breast cancer. CDR3s include the opening cysteine and the closing phenylalanine or tryptophan.

>TRBV12-3/TRBV12-4|TRBJ1-1
CASTERQINTEAFF
>TRBV2|TRBJ1-5
CASSRTGGDNNQPQHF
>TRBV12-3/TRBV12-4|TRBJ1-2
CASRGFQGALNYGCTF
>TRBV5-1|TRBJ2-3
CASIGTGDGGTQYF
>TRBV2|TRBJ2-3
CASSGLTGGTDTQYF
>TRBV5-1|TRBJ2-3
CASSASPRTSGGSDTQYF
>TRBV20-1|TRBJ1-1
CSARKGDSRSEAFF
>TRBV7-6|TRBJ1-5
CASGGEGFQPQHF
>TRBV7-2|TRBJ1-1
CASLFTGRTEAFF
>TRBV7-2|TRBJ2-7
CVSSFAQGGHEQYF